Described below is a single T cell receptor beta chain sequence and its context. Its cognate antigen is unknown. This entry comes from a study of shared clonotypes between healthy human individuals. At the level of the study: Ranging from 18 to 49 in age, donors were two women and a few men.

Findings and limits, study-wide: Among donors, sharing of clonotypes was expected to be affected by sequencing depth.

The input for sorted-subset replicate PCRs was about 0.2 ug DNA, around 27,000 T cell genomes. Methods used by the authors: There were no quality scores in the junction-only immunoSEQ sequences, so filtering differed. Sequencing was performed with immunoSEQ multiplex PCR; in TCRdb, only in-frame clones are kept and a portion is missing. The V and J calls and clone size are taken from that table; D and trimming were inferred from the DNA. The table records over 2 million clones, around 95% of them present only once. Trimming took 4 bases from V and 4 from J; bases not matched to a gene: 5. This CDR3 spans 14 amino acids. CDR1 is SGDLS, CDR2 YYNGEE, per germline.

The chain couples TRBV9 to TRBJ1-2; TRBD1 matches at 9 bases. Sequenced sample: naive CD4+ T cells sorted from blood. The subset here: CD45RA+ positively selected. This TCR came from a man in his late teens or twenties in good health. This chain's CDR3 is CASSSRTGVYGYTF. CDR3 DNA sequence: TGTGCCAGCAGCTCCCGGACAGGGGTCTATGGCTACACCTTC.